This passage covers 10 T cell receptor beta chains from one sample sequenced in a study of cytomegalovirus exposure and HLA in healthy donors. The repertoire was sequenced with immunoSEQ multiplex PCR; TCRdb's copy has only in-frame clones and lacks some. The sample includes some 240,000 clones, approximately 86% of them seen just once. The source material was PBMCs. Source of these receptors: a woman aged 25-40 years in good health and CMV-seropositive.

The V gene is TRBV27, the J gene TRBJ1-2; TRBD1 matches 7 bases. The CDR3 spans 13 residues. V shed 4 bases, J shed 4 bases, and the junction held 3 bases outside the gene matches. The germline V gene has CDR1 MNHEY and CDR2 SMNVEV (reference sequence). CDR3 coding DNA: TGTGCCAGCAGTTCGGGACAGCGCTATGGCTACACCTTC. It codes for CASSSGQRYGYTF.

The chain is built from TRBV5-1 and TRBJ2-7; maybe TRBD2 (7 bases). The CDR3 extends over 16 amino acids. V was pared by 0 bases and J by 4 bases, with 17 bases between. Germline loops: CDR1 SGHRS, CDR2 YFSETQ. The CDR3 sequence: CASSLVVGGLGYEQYF. The CDR3 DNA reads TGCGCCAGCAGCTTGGTTGTCGGGGGGCTAGGGTACGAGCAGTACTTC.

The J gene is TRBJ1-4, the V gene TRBV5-1; D remains unclear. V was cut by 0 bases and J by 7 bases, with 13 bases left in between. The CDR3 runs 15 residues. Germline values: CDR1 SGHRS, CDR2 YFSETQ. The DNA for the CDR3 is TGCGCCAGCAGCTTGGAAGGCCAGACAAGTGAAAAACTGTTTTTT. Amino acid sequence: CASSLEGQTSEKLFF.

The chain carries TRBV25-1 and TRBJ1-2; D might be TRBD1 (5 bases). The CDR3 totals 14 residues. Germline CDR1 is MGHDK and CDR2 is SYGVNS. V lost 7 bases and J 1 base, leaving 13 bases between the germline ends. The CDR3 DNA sequence: TGTGCCAGCAATGTGCAGGGCCTTAACTATGGCTACACCTTC. Amino acids: CASNVQGLNYGYTF.

This clone occurred once. The chain couples TRBV15 to TRBJ1-5, with D possibly being TRBD1 (5 bases). This CDR3 spans 15 amino acids. Trimming shortened V by 4 bases and J by 7 bases, and 17 bases separated the two germline ends. Germline V lookup: CDR1 LNHNV, CDR2 YYDKDF (reference sequence). CDR3 DNA: TGTGCCACCAGCACAACAGGTGGTCGGGGGCAGCCCCAGCATTTT. This encodes CATSTTGGRGQPQHF.

This clone was seen a few times. The rearrangement uses TRBV2 and TRBJ2-7; 8 bases align to TRBD1. This CDR3 contains 14 residues. Per germline, CDR1 SNHLY and CDR2 FYNNEI. The junction had 6 bases not matched to a gene; V was cut back by 6 bases and J by 2 bases. This chain's CDR3 is CASSTPDRAYEQYF. The CDR3 DNA reads TGTGCCAGCAGCACCCCGGACAGGGCCTACGAGCAGTACTTC.

The rearrangement links TRBV9 to TRBJ2-1; the match to TRBD1 covers 8 bases. Germline-derived CDR1 and CDR2 are SGDLS and YYNGEE. CDR3 length: 15 amino acids. Trimming cost V 3 bases and J 10 bases; bases outside gene matches: 12. CDR3 DNA: TGTGCCAGCAGCGCCCGGACAGGGTGGTTAAGCGAGCAGTTCTTC. It encodes CASSARTGWLSEQFF.

This clone was observed a few times. The J gene is TRBJ2-5, the V gene TRBV4-1; possible D gene TRBD2, 7 bases. Trimming left V 4 bases short and J 5 bases short, with 14 bases between. CDR1 MGHRA and CDR2 YSYEKL come from the germline V gene. The CDR3 is 14 residues long. The DNA of the CDR3 is TGCGCCAGCAGCCCAAGGACTAGGGGGGAGACCCAGTACTTC. This encodes CASSPRTRGETQYF.

The chain couples TRBV15 to TRBJ2-3; possibly TRBD1 for D (5 bases). Germline V gene lookup returns CDR1 LNHNV and CDR2 YYDKDF (reference sequence). The CDR3 runs 17 residues. The V gene lost 2 bases and the J gene lost 0 bases, with 15 bases spanning the gap. The CDR3 is CATSRPPLGPSTDTQYF. CDR3 DNA sequence: TGTGCCACCAGCAGACCACCCTTGGGGCCAAGCACAGATACGCAGTATTTT.

This chain uses TRBV27 with TRBJ2-5, with a possible D match to TRBD2 (7 bases). CDR1 and CDR2 from the germline V gene are MNHEY and SMNVEV (reference sequence). V lost 1 base and J 2 bases, leaving 23 bases between the germline ends. CDR3 size: 19 residues. CDR3 sequence reads: CASSLWGGGGRAPQETQYF. The CDR3 coding sequence is TGTGCCAGCAGTTTATGGGGTGGAGGGGGGAGGGCCCCGCAAGAGACCCAGTACTTC.